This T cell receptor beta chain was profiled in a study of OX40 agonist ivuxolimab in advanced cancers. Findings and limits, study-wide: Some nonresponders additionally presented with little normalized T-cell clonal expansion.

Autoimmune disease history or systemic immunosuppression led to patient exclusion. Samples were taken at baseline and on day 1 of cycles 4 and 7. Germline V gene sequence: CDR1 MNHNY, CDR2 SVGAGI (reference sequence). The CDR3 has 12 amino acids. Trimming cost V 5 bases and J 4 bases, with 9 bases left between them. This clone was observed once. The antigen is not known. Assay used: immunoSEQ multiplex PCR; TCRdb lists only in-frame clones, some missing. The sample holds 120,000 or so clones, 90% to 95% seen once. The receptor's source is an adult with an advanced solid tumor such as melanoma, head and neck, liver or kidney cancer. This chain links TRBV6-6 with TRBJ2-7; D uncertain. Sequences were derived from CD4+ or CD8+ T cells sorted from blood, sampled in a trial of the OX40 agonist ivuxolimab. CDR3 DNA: TGTGCCAGCAGTAGTGTTCGGTACGAGCAGTACTTC. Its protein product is CASSSVRYEQYF.